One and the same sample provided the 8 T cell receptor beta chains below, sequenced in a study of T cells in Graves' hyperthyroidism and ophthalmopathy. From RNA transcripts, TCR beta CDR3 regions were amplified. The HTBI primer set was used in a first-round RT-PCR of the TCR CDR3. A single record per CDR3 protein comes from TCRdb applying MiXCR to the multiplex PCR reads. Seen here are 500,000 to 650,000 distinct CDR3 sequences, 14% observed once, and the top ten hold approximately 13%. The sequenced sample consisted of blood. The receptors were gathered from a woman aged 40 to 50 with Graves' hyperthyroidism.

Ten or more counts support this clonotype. The CDR3, as DNA: TGTGCCAGCAGTATCAGGGCTAGCGCTTTGAATGAGCAGTTCTTC. It specifies CASSIRASALNEQFF. J is TRBJ2-1 and V is TRBV14, with a tentative D call TRBD2 (6 bases). The CDR3 has 15 residues. V shed 6 bases and J shed 7 bases, with 19 bases lying between them. Per germline, CDR1 SGHDN and CDR2 FVKESK.

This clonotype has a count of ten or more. As DNA, the CDR3 is TGTGCCAGCAGTCCCGGGGGCAACGAGCAGTACTTC. Amino acids: CASSPGGNEQYF. This sequence joins TRBV12-3 or TRBV12-4 and TRBJ2-7; the D call may be TRBD1 or TRBD2 (6 bases each). V lost 5 bases to trimming and J lost 5 bases, with 10 bases between them. CDR3 length: 12 amino acids.

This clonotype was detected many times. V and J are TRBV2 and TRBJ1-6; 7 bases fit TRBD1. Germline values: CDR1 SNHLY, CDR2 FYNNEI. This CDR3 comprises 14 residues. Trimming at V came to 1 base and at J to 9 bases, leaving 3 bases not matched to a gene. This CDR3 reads CASSEGTGVSPLHF. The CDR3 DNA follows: TGTGCCAGCAGTGAAGGCACAGGGGTTTCACCCCTCCACTTT.

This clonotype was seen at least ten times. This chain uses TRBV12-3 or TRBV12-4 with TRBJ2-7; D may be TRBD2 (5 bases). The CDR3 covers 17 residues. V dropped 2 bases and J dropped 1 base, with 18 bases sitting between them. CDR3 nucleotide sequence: TGTGCCAGCAGTTTACATAAACTAGACCAAGCTTCCTACGAGCAGTACTTC. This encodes CASSLHKLDQASYEQYF.

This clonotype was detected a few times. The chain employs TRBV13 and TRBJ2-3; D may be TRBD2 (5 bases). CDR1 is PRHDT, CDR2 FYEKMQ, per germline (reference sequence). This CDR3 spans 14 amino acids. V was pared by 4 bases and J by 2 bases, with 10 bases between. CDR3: CASSSGISTDTQYF. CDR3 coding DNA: TGTGCCAGCAGCTCGGGAATTTCCACAGATACGCAGTATTTT. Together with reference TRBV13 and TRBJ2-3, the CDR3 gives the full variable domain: AAGVIQSPRHLIKEKRETATLKCYPIPRHDTVYWYQQGPGQDPQFLISFYEKMQSDKGSIPDRFSAQQFSDYHSELNMSSLELGDSALYFCASSSGISTDTQYFGPGTRLTVL.

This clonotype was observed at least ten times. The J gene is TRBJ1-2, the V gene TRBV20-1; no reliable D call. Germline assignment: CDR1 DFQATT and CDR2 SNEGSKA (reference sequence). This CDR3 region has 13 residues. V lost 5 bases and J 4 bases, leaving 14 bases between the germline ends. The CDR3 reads CSAGELLGYGYTF. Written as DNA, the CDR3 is TGCAGTGCTGGCGAGCTCCTCGGCTATGGCTACACCTTC.

In DNA, the CDR3 is TGTGCCAGCAGTTCCTTCGGGACTAGCGGGGAACTAACCTACGAGCAGTACTTC. This codes for CASSSFGTSGELTYEQYF. The genes are TRBV27 and TRBJ2-7; 13 bases align to TRBD2. Germline CDR1 MNHEY, CDR2 SMNVEV (reference sequence). The CDR3 contains 18 residues. V trimming: 4 bases; J trimming: 2 bases; junction bases outside the gene matches: 11.

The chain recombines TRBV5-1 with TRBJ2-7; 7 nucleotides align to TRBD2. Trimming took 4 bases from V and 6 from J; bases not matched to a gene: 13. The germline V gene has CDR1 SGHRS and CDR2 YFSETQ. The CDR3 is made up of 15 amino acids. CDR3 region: CASSPIPARESEQYF. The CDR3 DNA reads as TGCGCCAGCAGCCCCATCCCGGCGCGGGAGAGCGAGCAGTACTTC.